This TCR beta chain derives from a study of T-cell reconstitution after alpha-beta-depleted transplantation in children (dated by TCRdb to the mid-2010s). Turning to the overall study: T-cell immune reconstitution after TCRalphabeta/CD19-depleted allogeneic hematopoietic cell transplantation in children was quantitatively tracked in the study by means of TCR repertoire profiling.

This clonotype was seen more than once but under ten times. Its target antigen remains unknown. Per-nucleotide qualities are absent, and no much larger clonotype sits a single base away. The library was obtained by PCR. Instrument on record: Illumina HiSeq 2500. TCR library preparation used molecular barcoding, with unique molecular identifiers applied to normalize quantification of the TCRbeta repertoire. TCRdb cleaned the public reads at Q25 with fastp, built clones with MiXCR and kept in-frame beta chains. Entries are consolidated by CDR3 protein sequence, retaining the most common genes and DNA. The sample table records hundreds of thousands of distinct CDR3 sequences; around 13% of these occur just once. The ten biggest clones cover 0.79% of the sample. The sample's treatment or condition, from its label and the paper: allogeneic hematopoietic cell transplantation with graft depleted of TCRalphabeta T cells and CD19 B cells. Transplant recipients were children who received TCRalphabeta/CD19-depleted allogeneic hematopoietic cell grafts.

General study outcomes and caveats: The apparently early recovery of alphabetaT-cell counts about two months after transplant reportedly depended on only several hundred rapidly expanded clones that came from non-depleted graft cells. In some patients, high TCRbeta diversity at day 60 was attributed to recipient T cells and intrathymic progenitors that had survived conditioning. The frequencies of hyperexpanded clones fell over the following months, and after one year, T-cell counts and TCRbeta diversity were mostly attributed to newly produced T cells.

Sample: PBMCs, taken before TCRalphabeta/CD19-depleted stem cell transplant. This sequence originates from a girl between 2 and 10 years old with congenital amegakaryocytic thrombocytopenia, due to receive a stem cell transplant.

The encoded CDR3 is CASSHWTGGGEQFF. The nucleotide sequence is TGTGCCAGCAGCCACTGGACAGGGGGCGGGGAGCAGTTCTTC. In this chain, TRBV4-2 is recombined with TRBJ2-1, with 11 middle bases fitting TRBD1. CDR1 LGHNA and CDR2 YNFKEQ are derived from the germline V gene. V ends up 3 bases short and J 10 bases short, with an unmatched junction base count of 5. The CDR3, from cysteine to phenylalanine, totals 14 residues. CDR3 DNA only is kept here, 42 bases in frame from base 1.